The rows below give T cell receptor beta chains drawn from one sample of a study of technical replicates of blood from a few donors. Data came from immunoSEQ multiplex PCR; TCRdb stores just in-frame clones and leaves some out. The profile shows some 80,000 clones, over 75% of them singletons. Sequenced material: PBMCs. These receptors came from a human donor in good health. Some clones in this sample may be carry-over from other donors' samples. Both conserved end residues are part of each CDR3. D genes are given only for firm matches. Clone size is shown for a subset of rows, as once, few, many or a class of expanded clone.

cdr3_length d_call clone_size j_call v_call cdr3_aa cdr3_nt
15 NA NA TRBJ1-1 TRBV30 CAWSGDTVLGTEAFF TGTGCCTGGAGTGGAGACACAGTATTGGGCACTGAAGCTTTCTTT
17 TRBD1 NA TRBJ1-5 TRBV19 CASSGASDRVSNQPQHF TGTGCCAGTAGTGGAGCCTCGGACAGGGTTAGCAATCAGCCCCAGCATTTT
15 TRBD1 NA TRBJ2-5 TRBV27 CASSSTGTGSETQYF TGTGCCAGCAGTTCCACCGGGACAGGGAGTGAGACCCAGTACTTC
16 TRBD1 NA TRBJ2-1 TRBV11-1 CASSPWGQGSYNEQFF TGTGCCAGCAGCCCATGGGGACAGGGGAGTTACAATGAGCAGTTCTTC
16 TRBD2 NA TRBJ2-5 TRBV2 CASSSPTSGGQETQYF TGTGCCAGCAGCTCTCCGACTAGCGGGGGACAAGAGACCCAGTACTTC
13 TRBD1 NA TRBJ2-1 TRBV29-1 CSARTGTDNEQFF TGCAGCGCCCGAACAGGGACAGATAATGAGCAGTTCTTC
15 TRBD1 NA TRBJ2-3 TRBV7-9 CASSSRQGAWDTQYF TGTGCCAGCAGCTCGCGACAGGGGGCATGGGATACGCAGTATTTT
14 TRBD2 NA TRBJ2-5 TRBV4-1 CASSQDRTSGDMYF TGCGCCAGCAGCCAAGATCGGACTAGCGGAGACATGTACTTC
12 NA NA TRBJ2-1 TRBV29-1 CSGGQGDGREFF TGCAGCGGGGGACAGGGAGACGGGAGGGAGTTCTTC
14 NA NA TRBJ2-4 TRBV4-2 CASSQVLAKNIQYF TGTGCCAGCAGCCAAGTTCTGGCCAAAAACATTCAGTACTTC
15 TRBD2 NA TRBJ2-7 TRBV27 CASRSSGSNSYEQYF TGTGCCAGCAGATCTAGCGGGAGCAACTCCTACGAGCAGTACTTC
13 NA NA TRBJ2-7 TRBV10-2 CASSLQDYYEQYF TGCGCCAGCAGCCTACAGGATTACTACGAGCAGTACTTC
13 NA NA TRBJ1-6 TRBV2 CASISQGGSPLHF TGTGCCAGCATTTCTCAGGGAGGATCACCCCTCCACTTT
14 TRBD1 NA TRBJ2-1 TRBV25-1 CASIGTVAYNEQFF TGTGCCAGCATCGGGACAGTCGCCTACAATGAGCAGTTCTTC
17 TRBD1 NA TRBJ1-5 TRBV19 CASSPRVQGYSNQPQHF TGTGCCAGTAGTCCCCGAGTACAGGGGTATAGCAATCAGCCCCAGCATTTT
16 NA NA TRBJ2-6 TRBV7-9 CASSFRGLAGANVLTF TGTGCCAGCAGCTTCCGGGGTTTAGCTGGGGCCAACGTCCTGACTTTC
15 TRBD2 NA TRBJ2-1 TRBV12-5 CASGGGLGSYNEQFF TGTGCTAGTGGCGGGGGACTAGGCTCCTACAATGAGCAGTTCTTC
17 NA NA TRBJ2-1 TRBV30 CAWSVWGGPRVYNEQFF TGTGCCTGGAGTGTATGGGGGGGGCCTCGGGTATACAATGAGCAGTTCTTC
14 NA NA TRBJ1-2 TRBV5-6 CASSLGHTNYGYTF TGTGCCAGCAGCTTGGGACATACTAACTATGGCTACACCTTC
13 NA NA TRBJ1-5 TRBV7-9 CASSLLGGQPQHF TGTGCCAGCAGCTTATTGGGGGGTCAGCCCCAGCATTTT
15 NA NA TRBJ2-5 TRBV7-9 CASSLAQQYQETQYF TGTGCCAGCAGCTTAGCGCAACAGTACCAAGAGACCCAGTACTTC
15 TRBD2 NA TRBJ2-2 TRBV7-2 CASSLGLAGTGELFF TGTGCCAGCAGCTTAGGACTAGCGGGGACCGGGGAGCTGTTTTTT
11 NA NA TRBJ1-2 TRBV30 CAWSGPYGYTF TGTGCCTGGAGTGGGCCCTATGGCTACACCTTC
15 NA NA TRBJ2-7 TRBV30 CAWSVTRTQRYEQYF TGTGCCTGGAGTGTAACTAGGACTCAACGATACGAGCAGTACTTC
14 TRBD1 NA TRBJ1-2 TRBV6-6 CASKGGQAWNGYTF TGTGCCAGCAAGGGAGGACAGGCTTGGAATGGCTACACCTTC
12 NA NA TRBJ1-1 TRBV6-6 CASRVQDTEAFF TGTGCCAGCAGGGTTCAGGACACTGAAGCTTTCTTT
15 NA NA TRBJ1-1 TRBV27 CASSLGWGLDTEAFF TGTGCCAGCAGTTTAGGTTGGGGCCTGGACACTGAAGCTTTCTTT
14 TRBD1 once TRBJ2-7 TRBV29-1 CSVAGTGGSYEQYF TGCAGCGTTGCCGGGACAGGGGGCTCCTACGAGCAGTACTTC
15 TRBD2 NA TRBJ2-3 TRBV6-5 CASSYRTSGAVTQYF TGTGCCAGCAGTTATCGGACTAGCGGGGCTGTTACGCAGTATTTT
14 TRBD1 NA TRBJ1-2 TRBV18 CASSPDRGWAGYTF TGTGCCAGCTCACCAGACAGGGGGTGGGCTGGCTACACCTTC
16 TRBD2 NA TRBJ2-3 TRBV2 CASSESGLAGVDTQYF TGTGCCAGCAGTGAATCGGGACTAGCGGGGGTAGATACGCAGTATTTT
14 TRBD1 NA TRBJ1-4 TRBV6-1 CASSPDRGDEKLFF TGTGCCAGCAGCCCGGACAGGGGTGATGAAAAACTGTTTTTT
19 NA NA TRBJ1-2 TRBV11-3 CASSLEGGHDTVTNYGYTF TGTGCCAGCAGCTTAGAAGGGGGACACGACACCGTCACTAACTATGGCTACACCTTC
14 NA NA TRBJ1-1 TRBV18 CASSPLHRDTEAFF TGTGCCAGCTCACCACTCCACAGGGACACTGAAGCTTTCTTT
14 TRBD1 once TRBJ2-7 TRBV18 CASSPLGTGEEQYF TGTGCCAGCTCACCACTCGGGACAGGGGAAGAGCAGTACTTC
17 TRBD1 NA TRBJ1-3 TRBV4-3 CASSHSNRGRSGNTIYF TGCGCCAGCAGCCATTCTAACAGGGGGCGTTCTGGAAACACCATATATTTT
14 TRBD1 NA TRBJ2-1 TRBV29-1 CSVKTGVGYNEQFF TGCAGCGTGAAGACAGGGGTGGGATACAATGAGCAGTTCTTC
16 NA NA TRBJ1-2 TRBV6-5 CASSYRQGQRGFGYTF TGTGCCAGCAGTTATCGGCAGGGCCAGCGGGGGTTTGGCTACACCTTC
14 NA once TRBJ1-5 TRBV6-1 CASSSTTVNQPQHF TGTGCCAGCAGTTCTACAACAGTCAATCAGCCCCAGCATTTT
17 TRBD1 NA TRBJ1-2 TRBV5-1 CASSFQGALNYDYGYTF TGCGCCAGCAGCTTTCAGGGGGCGTTGAACTATGACTATGGCTACACCTTC
12 NA NA TRBJ1-1 TRBV4-3 CASSREGTEAFF TGCGCCAGCAGCCGGGAGGGCACTGAAGCTTTCTTT
14 NA once TRBJ2-7 TRBV9 CASSDRDNSYEQYF TGTGCCAGCAGCGACCGGGACAACTCCTACGAGCAGTACTTC
14 NA NA TRBJ1-4 TRBV4-2 CASRETATNEKLFF TGTGCCAGCAGGGAGACAGCAACTAATGAAAAACTGTTTTTT
15 TRBD1 NA TRBJ1-1 TRBV4-1 CASSHGQGLNTEAFF TGCGCCAGCAGCCACGGACAGGGGCTGAACACTGAAGCTTTCTTT
15 TRBD2 NA TRBJ2-5 TRBV14 CASSPLAGGTETQYF TGTGCCAGCAGCCCACTAGCGGGAGGAACGGAGACCCAGTACTTC
13 NA NA TRBJ1-5 TRBV19 CASSIPPSGPQHF TGTGCCAGTAGTATCCCCCCTAGCGGGCCCCAGCATTTT
14 TRBD1 NA TRBJ1-4 TRBV5-1 CASSLRTGAEKLFF TGCGCCAGCAGCTTGAGGACAGGGGCTGAAAAACTGTTTTTT
13 TRBD1 NA TRBJ2-5 TRBV9 CASSGGGWETQYF TGTGCCAGCAGCGGAGGGGGCTGGGAGACCCAGTACTTC
11 NA NA TRBJ2-1 TRBV20-1 CSAAGYNEQFF TGCAGTGCGGCCGGGTACAATGAGCAGTTCTTC